The 26 T cell receptor beta chains reported below all come from one sample, sequenced in a study of blood T cell repertoires in COVID-19. The table came from immunoSEQ multiplex PCR; TCRdb's copy has only in-frame clones and leaves some out. Of under 30,000 clones listed, roughly nine tenths are singletons. Source material: peripheral blood. The receptors come from a man older than 75 with acute or convalescent COVID-19.

This sequence joins TRBV25-1 and TRBJ1-1, with 11 bases fitting TRBD1. Germline-derived CDR1 and CDR2 are MGHDK and SYGVNS. V shed 4 bases and J 6 bases; nucleotides not matched to a gene: 7. The CDR3 covers 15 residues. As DNA, the CDR3 is TGTGCCAGCAGTGTACGGACAGGGGGCGACTCTGAAGCTTTCTTT. This gives the protein CASSVRTGGDSEAFF.

This clone turned up a few times. This chain connects TRBV5-1 to TRBJ2-5; TRBD2 is a possible D gene (6 bases). Trimming took off 5 bases at V and 2 bases at J, with 13 bases between the two ends. CDR1 and CDR2 from the germline V gene are SGHRS and YFSETQ. The CDR3 is 14 amino acids. CDR3 protein: CASSGGAIQETQYF. The CDR3 DNA is TGCGCCAGCAGTGGAGGGGCCATACAAGAGACCCAGTACTTC. Drawing the rest from reference TRBV5-1 and TRBJ2-5, the complete variable domain is KAGVTQTPRYLIKTRGQQVTLSCSPISGHRSVSWYQQTPGQGLQFLFEYFSETQRNKGNFPGRFSGRQFSNSRSEMNVSTLELGDSALYLCASSGGAIQETQYFGPGTRLLVL.

The chain carries TRBV11-2 and TRBJ2-1, with TRBD1 matching 7 bases. The trim removed 5 bases at V and 6 bases at J, leaving 10 bases unmatched. This CDR3 has 15 residues. The germline V gene encodes CDR1 SGHAT and CDR2 FQNNGV. CDR3 loop: CASSLGTVLSNEQFF. CDR3 coding DNA: TGTGCCAGCAGCCTAGGGACAGTTCTTTCCAATGAGCAGTTCTTC.

This clone was recorded once. Germline is not matched at one junction end, which may reflect a read error. The chain recombines TRBV3-1 (or the pseudogene TRBV3-2) with TRBJ2-3; 8 bases agree with TRBD2. The CDR3 loop spans 17 amino acids. The germline gives CDR1 LGHDT, CDR2 YNNKEL (reference sequence). This CDR3 reads CAGSRRLARSSTDTQYF. CDR3 coding DNA: TGTGCCGGCAGCCGGCGACTAGCGCGATCATCCACAGATACGCAGTATTTT.

This rearrangement joins TRBV7-9 to TRBJ2-3, with D perhaps matching TRBD2 (5 bases). Germline CDR1 SEHNR, CDR2 FQNEAQ (reference sequence). The length of the CDR3 is 16 residues. Trimming pared 1 base from V and 1 base from J, leaving 12 bases between. This CDR3 is CASSLVTVRGTDTQYF. The CDR3 bases are TGTGCCAGCAGCTTAGTGACCGTGAGGGGCACAGATACGCAGTATTTT.

This chain joins TRBV9 and TRBJ2-7, with 9 bases that match TRBD1. The CDR3 is 13 residues long. Trimming took 4 bases from V and 5 from J; bases not matched to a gene: 4. CDR1 and CDR2 from the germline V gene are SGDLS and YYNGEE. The CDR3 DNA sequence: TGTGCCAGCAGCCCCCGGGACAGGGACGAGCAGTACTTC. Its translation is CASSPRDRDEQYF.

The chain recombines TRBV6-6 with TRBJ2-7, with 13 bases lining up with TRBD2. The CDR3 length is 15 residues. V dropped 6 bases and J dropped 2; count of bases not matched to a gene: 4. Germline CDR1 and CDR2: MNHNY and SVGAGI (reference sequence). The CDR3 loop reads CASSRLAGGTYEQYF. The CDR3 nucleotides read TGTGCCAGCAGCCGACTAGCGGGGGGAACCTACGAGCAGTACTTC.

V is TRBV18 and J is TRBJ2-7; 7 bases are a match to TRBD1. Germline CDR1 and CDR2: KGHSH and LQKENI. The length of the CDR3 is 14 residues. Trimming removed 3 bases from V and 1 base from J; junction bases left unmatched: 3. In nucleotides, the CDR3 is TGTGCCAGCTCACCGGAGACAGGGTCCTACGAGCAGTACTTC. Translated: CASSPETGSYEQYF. Based on the CDR3 plus reference TRBV18 and TRBJ2-7, the full variable domain is NAGVMQNPRHLVRRRGQEARLRCSPMKGHSHVYWYRQLPEEGLKFMVYLQKENIIDESGMPKERFSAEFPKEGPSILRIQQVVRGDSAAYFCASSPETGSYEQYFGPGTRLTVT.

The chain has TRBV20-1 and TRBJ1-4, with a weak D call TRBD1 (5 bases). V gave up 3 bases and J gave up 8 bases, with 19 bases separating them. This CDR3 is built from 15 residues. Germline V lookup: CDR1 DFQATT, CDR2 SNEGSKA (reference sequence). The CDR3 DNA reads as TGCAGTGCTAGTAGTATGACAGCCCTAGGGGAAAAACTGTTTTTT. Its protein product is CSASSMTALGEKLFF.

The rearrangement uses TRBV6-2 or TRBV6-3 and TRBJ2-1; 14 nucleotides line up with TRBD2. The CDR3 contains 17 residues. The V gene end was trimmed by 5 bases and the J gene end by 3 bases; junction bases not matched to a gene: 6. Germline assignment: CDR1 MNHEY and CDR2 SVGEGT. The CDR3 sequence: CASSRTSGGPNYNEQFF. CDR3 bases: TGTGCCAGCAGTCGGACTAGCGGGGGGCCCAACTACAATGAGCAGTTCTTC.

This clone was detected a few times. The V and J genes are TRBV10-3 and TRBJ1-2, with TRBD1 matching over 11 bases. This CDR3 comprises 16 residues. Germline values: CDR1 ENHRY, CDR2 SYGVKD. After removal of 9 bases from V and 3 bases from J, the junction contained 12 bases not matched to a gene. CDR3: CAIQSRDRGGDYGYTF. CDR3 bases: TGTGCCATTCAGTCCCGGGACAGGGGGGGGGACTATGGCTACACCTTC.

The rearrangement uses TRBV10-3 and TRBJ2-3, with 8 bases aligning to TRBD2. Unmatched junction bases numbered 6, after V lost 5 bases and J lost 5 bases. CDR3 length: 14 residues. Germline CDR1 reads ENHRY; CDR2 reads SYGVKD. The CDR3 bases are TGTGCCATCAGTTCGGGGGGGCCGGGAGATACGCAGTATTTT. The encoded protein is CAISSGGPGDTQYF.

This clone is medium-sized. The chain employs TRBV7-9 and TRBJ1-2, with D perhaps matching TRBD1 (6 bases). V was shortened by 6 bases and J by 5 bases, with 13 bases between the two germline ends. The CDR3 loop spans 13 amino acids. Germline CDR1 is SEHNR and CDR2 is FQNEAQ (reference sequence). The CDR3: CASSWTELYGYTF. The CDR3 nucleotides are TGTGCCAGCAGTTGGACAGAACTTTATGGCTACACCTTC.

The J gene is TRBJ1-4, the V gene TRBV12-3 or TRBV12-4; no reliable D call. The CDR3 loop spans 13 amino acids. V gave up 3 bases and J gave up 4 bases, with 6 bases separating them. This CDR3 is CASSFSGNEKLFF. CDR3 nucleotides: TGTGCCAGCAGTTTTTCGGGTAATGAAAAACTGTTTTTT.

The rearrangement joins TRBV28 to TRBJ1-5, with D possibly matching TRBD1 (6 bases). Germline CDR1 and CDR2: MDHEN and SYDVKM. V was shortened by 2 bases and J by 1 base, with 12 bases between the two germline ends. This CDR3 spans 16 amino acids. CDR3 DNA: TGTGCCAGCAGTTTAGCAACAGGGAAGAGCAATCAGCCCCAGCATTTT. It translates to CASSLATGKSNQPQHF.

The J gene is TRBJ2-7, the V gene TRBV12-3 or TRBV12-4, with D possibly TRBD1 on 5 matching bases. The V gene lost 6 bases and the J gene lost 6 bases, with 9 bases spanning the gap. CDR3 length: 11 amino acids. The CDR3 bases are TGTGCCAGCAGGGCAGGGTTCGAGCAGTACTTC. Translating gives CASRAGFEQYF.

The chain recombines TRBV7-8 with TRBJ1-2; D is uncertain. This CDR3 contains 16 residues. CDR1 and CDR2 (germline): SGHVS, FQNEAQ. Trimming removed 3 bases at V and 2 bases at J, with 16 bases between. CDR3 region: CASSFSSLRGNYGYTF. The CDR3 DNA sequence: TGTGCCAGCAGCTTTAGCAGTCTCCGAGGGAACTATGGCTACACCTTC.

V usage is TRBV10-3 and J usage is TRBJ1-6; 9 positions agree with TRBD1. The CDR3 totals 16 residues. Per germline, CDR1 ENHRY and CDR2 SYGVKD. V lost 10 bases to trimming and J lost 4 bases; unmatched junction nucleotides: 11. The CDR3, as DNA: TGTGCCACAGGGATACAGGGGGCTAATTATAATTCACCCCTCCACTTT. Its protein product is CATGIQGANYNSPLHF.

The rearrangement joins TRBV30 to TRBJ2-5; TRBD1 is a possible D gene (6 bases). The V end lost 2 bases, the J end lost 5 bases, and 18 bases lay between the germline ends. The CDR3 sequence is 15 residues long. Germline CDR1 GTSNPN, CDR2 SVGIG (reference sequence). The CDR3 is CAWSTTGSLGETQYF. CDR3 coding DNA: TGTGCCTGGAGTACCACAGGGTCACTAGGGGAGACCCAGTACTTC.

The genes are TRBV5-5 and TRBJ1-5; D might be TRBD1 (5 bases). The CDR3 consists of 16 residues. Trimming pared 6 bases from V and 2 bases from J, leaving 18 bases between. The germline V gene encodes CDR1 SGHKS and CDR2 YYEKEE (reference sequence). The CDR3 is CASTLGDTKGNQPQHF. CDR3 bases: TGTGCCAGCACTCTAGGGGATACTAAGGGCAATCAGCCCCAGCATTTT.

The chain uses TRBV2 and TRBJ2-1; possibly TRBD1 for D (5 bases). In germline, CDR1 is SNHLY, CDR2 FYNNEI. The CDR3 has 12 residues. V was clipped by 4 bases and J by 10 bases, with 11 bases between them. The CDR3 nucleotides read TGTGCCAGCAGTGTGGACATCCGGGAGCAGTTCTTC. Translated: CASSVDIREQFF.

V and J are TRBV2 and TRBJ2-1; a possible D gene is TRBD2 (6 bases). This CDR3 contains 13 residues. CDR1 SNHLY and CDR2 FYNNEI come from the germline V gene. Deletions cut 8 bases from V and 8 bases from J, with 16 bases between. CDR3 residues: CASQRVSIDEQFF. CDR3 DNA sequence: TGTGCCAGCCAGCGGGTGAGCATCGATGAGCAGTTCTTC.

The rearrangement links TRBV27 to TRBJ2-1; 8 bases agree with TRBD1. Losses at the gene ends were 6 bases for V and 9 bases for J; bases not matched to a gene: 7. This CDR3 has 13 amino acids. Germline V gene data show CDR1 as MNHEY and CDR2 as SMNVEV (reference sequence). The CDR3 is CASRGQGMGEQFF. In nucleotides, the CDR3 is TGTGCCAGCAGAGGACAGGGTATGGGTGAGCAGTTCTTC.

CDR3 loop: CAWSPFYGGRSPLHF. The CDR3 DNA is TGTGCCTGGAGTCCATTCTACGGGGGGCGTTCACCCCTCCACTTT. The genes are TRBV30 and TRBJ1-6; weak D call: TRBD1 (6 bases). V was pared by 2 bases and J by 9 bases, with 17 bases between. Looked up from germline, CDR1 is GTSNPN and CDR2 is SVGIG (reference sequence). This CDR3 is 15 amino acids long.

The rearrangement uses TRBV19 and TRBJ1-5, with 8 nucleotides matching TRBD1. Per germline, CDR1 LNHDA and CDR2 SQIVND (reference sequence). The CDR3 contains 16 residues. The chain's CDR3 is CASRGQGFLGIQPQHF. DNA for the CDR3: TGTGCTTCTCGAGGACAGGGATTTTTGGGGATCCAGCCCCAGCATTTT.

The chain uses TRBV19 and TRBJ1-5, with 8 bases aligning to TRBD1. The CDR3 contains 16 residues. V lost 1 base, J lost 9 bases, and 11 bases stayed unmatched. Germline assignment: CDR1 LNHDA and CDR2 SQIVND (reference sequence). CDR3 nucleotide sequence: TGTGCCAGTAGTATAGGGACGACAGGGGCGGACTGGCCCCAGCATTTT. It encodes CASSIGTTGADWPQHF.